The sequence of this TCR beta chain was determined in a study of shared clonotypes between healthy human individuals. Study conclusions and caveats: Relative to their counterparts shared across all four donors, non-shared clonotypes exhibited diminished generation probabilities. The study sampled only blood, and tissue repertoires likely differ.

As concerns this clone: Its target is unknown.

This CDR3 spans 15 amino acids. Per germline, CDR1 SGHRS and CDR2 YFSETQ. The V and J ends lost 4 bases and 7 bases, in that order; junction bases with no gene match: 11. Naive CD8 cells lacked CD45RO and underwent positive selection for CCR7, leaving out terminally differentiated effector memory CD45RA+ cells. This table comes from immunoSEQ multiplex PCR, and its TCRdb copy is limited to in-frame clones, with some not included. This table has 1.5 million to 2.5 million clones, just under 95% appearing once. The sequence came from a man between 18 and 29 years old in good health. Sample: naive CD8+ T cells sorted from blood. This chain uses TRBV5-1 with TRBJ1-3; TRBD1 agrees at 7 bases. The CDR3 sequence: CASSPRQGLYNTIYF. The CDR3 region has the DNA TGCGCCAGCAGCCCGAGACAGGGCCTCTACAACACCATATATTTT.